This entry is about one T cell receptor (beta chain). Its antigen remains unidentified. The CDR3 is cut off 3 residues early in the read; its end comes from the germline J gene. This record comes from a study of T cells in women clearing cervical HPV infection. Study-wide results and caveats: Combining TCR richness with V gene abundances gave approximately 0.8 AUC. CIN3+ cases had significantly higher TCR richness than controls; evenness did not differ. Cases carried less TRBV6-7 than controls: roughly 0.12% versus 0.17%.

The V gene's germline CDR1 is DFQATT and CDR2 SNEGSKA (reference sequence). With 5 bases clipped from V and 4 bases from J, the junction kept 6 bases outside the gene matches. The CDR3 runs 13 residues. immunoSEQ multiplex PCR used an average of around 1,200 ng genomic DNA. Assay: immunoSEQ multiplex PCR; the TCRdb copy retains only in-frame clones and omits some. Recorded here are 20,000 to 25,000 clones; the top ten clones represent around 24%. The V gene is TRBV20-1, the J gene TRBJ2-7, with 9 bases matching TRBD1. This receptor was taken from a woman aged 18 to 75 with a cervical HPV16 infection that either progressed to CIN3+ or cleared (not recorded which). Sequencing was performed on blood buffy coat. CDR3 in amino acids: CSARKTGGYEQYF. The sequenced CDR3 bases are TGCAGTGCTCGCAAGACAGGGGGGTACGAG.